The sequence of this T cell receptor beta chain was determined in a study of cytomegalovirus exposure and HLA in healthy donors. Regarding the study as a whole: TCR beta chains associated with HLA were, in a later analysis, more clonally expanded than equally common others.

The primer mix had 60 Vbeta and 13 Jbeta primers. Some clones are missing from TCRdb's copy, which holds only in-frame ones; the method was immunoSEQ multiplex PCR. The data hold about 160,000 clones, with around 63% observed a single time. This CDR3 spans 13 amino acids. With V trimmed by 1 base and J by 11 bases, 7 bases remained unmatched. Germline assignment: CDR1 KGHSH and CDR2 LQKENI. As for this clone: The antigen is unknown.

Specimen: PBMCs. This receptor was taken from a woman under 30 in good health and CMV-seropositive. V gene TRBV18 combines with J gene TRBJ1-1; 7 positions agree with TRBD1. In nucleotides, the CDR3 is TGTGCCAGCTCACCACTTACAGGGGTCCCGGCTTTCTTT. Protein sequence: CASSPLTGVPAFF.